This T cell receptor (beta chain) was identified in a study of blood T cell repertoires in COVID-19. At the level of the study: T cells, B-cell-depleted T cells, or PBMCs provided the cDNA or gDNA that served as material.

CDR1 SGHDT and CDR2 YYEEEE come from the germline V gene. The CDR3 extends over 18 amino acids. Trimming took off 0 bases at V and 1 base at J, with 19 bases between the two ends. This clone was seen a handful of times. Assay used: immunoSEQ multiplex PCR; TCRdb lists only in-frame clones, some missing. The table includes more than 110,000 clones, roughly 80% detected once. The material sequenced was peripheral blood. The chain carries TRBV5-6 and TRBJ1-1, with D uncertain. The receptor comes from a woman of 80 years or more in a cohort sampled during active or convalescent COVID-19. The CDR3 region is CASSLVQYNSAGNTEAFF. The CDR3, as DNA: TGTGCCAGCAGCTTGGTCCAGTATAATTCAGCGGGGAACACTGAAGCTTTCTTT.